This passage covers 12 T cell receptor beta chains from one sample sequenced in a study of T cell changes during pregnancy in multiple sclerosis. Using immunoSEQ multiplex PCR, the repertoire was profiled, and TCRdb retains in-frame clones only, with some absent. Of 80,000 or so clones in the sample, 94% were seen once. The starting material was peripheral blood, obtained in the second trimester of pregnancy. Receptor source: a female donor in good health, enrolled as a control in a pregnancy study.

The CDR3 here is CASSLESGPTDTQYF. The CDR3 DNA reads as TGCGCCAGCAGCTTGGAGTCAGGGCCCACAGATACGCAGTATTTT. The chain links TRBV5-1 to TRBJ2-3; TRBD1 might be the D (5 bases). The V end was cut by 0 bases, the J end by 2 bases, with 10 bases between. The CDR3 is 15 amino acids. Germline CDR1 reads SGHRS; CDR2 reads YFSETQ.

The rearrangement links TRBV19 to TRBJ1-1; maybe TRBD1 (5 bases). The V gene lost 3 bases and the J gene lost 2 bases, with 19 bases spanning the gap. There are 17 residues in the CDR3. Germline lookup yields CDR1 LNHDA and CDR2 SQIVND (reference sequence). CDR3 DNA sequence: TGTGCCAGTAGTATGCAAGTTGGTTGGGGCACCAACACTGAAGCTTTCTTT. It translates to CASSMQVGWGTNTEAFF.

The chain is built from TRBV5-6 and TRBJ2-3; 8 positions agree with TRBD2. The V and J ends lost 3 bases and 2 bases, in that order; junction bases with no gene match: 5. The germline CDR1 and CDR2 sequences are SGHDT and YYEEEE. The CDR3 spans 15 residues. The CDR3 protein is CASSSGLALTDTQYF. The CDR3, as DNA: TGTGCCAGCAGCTCAGGACTAGCCCTCACAGATACGCAGTATTTT.

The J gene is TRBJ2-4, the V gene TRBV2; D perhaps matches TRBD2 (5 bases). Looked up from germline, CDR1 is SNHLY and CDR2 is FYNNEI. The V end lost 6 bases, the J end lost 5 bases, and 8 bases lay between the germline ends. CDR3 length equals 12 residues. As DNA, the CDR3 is TGTGCCAGCAGCACTAGGGAAAACATTCAGTACTTC. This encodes CASSTRENIQYF.

DNA of the CDR3: TGTGCCAGCTCACCACCCAGCGGGAGTTCCTACGAGCAGTACTTC. Translation gives CASSPPSGSSYEQYF. The rearrangement links TRBV18 to TRBJ2-7; TRBD2 matches 8 bases. Looked up from germline, CDR1 is KGHSH and CDR2 is LQKENI. This CDR3 has 15 amino acids. J gave up 1 base and V 0 bases, and 2 bases lay outside the gene matches.

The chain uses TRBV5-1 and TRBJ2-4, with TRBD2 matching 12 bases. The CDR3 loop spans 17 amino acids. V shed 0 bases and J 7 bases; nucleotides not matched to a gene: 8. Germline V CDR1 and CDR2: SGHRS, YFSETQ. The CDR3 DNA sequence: TGCGCCAGCAGCTTGGACCCACTAGCGGGAGGATGGAACATTCAGTACTTC. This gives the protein CASSLDPLAGGWNIQYF.

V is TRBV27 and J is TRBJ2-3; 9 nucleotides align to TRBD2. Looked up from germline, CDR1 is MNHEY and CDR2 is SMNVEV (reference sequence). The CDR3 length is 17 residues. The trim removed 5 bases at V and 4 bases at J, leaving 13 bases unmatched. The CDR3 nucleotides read TGTGCCAGCAGTGGGGCTAGCGGGATGAGGTTGGCAGATACGCAGTATTTT. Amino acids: CASSGASGMRLADTQYF.

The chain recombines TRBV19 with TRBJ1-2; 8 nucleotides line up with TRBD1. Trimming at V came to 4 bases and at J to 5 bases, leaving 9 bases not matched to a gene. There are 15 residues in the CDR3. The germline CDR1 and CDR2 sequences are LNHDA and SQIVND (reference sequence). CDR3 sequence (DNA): TGTGCCAGTAGTACCCGGACAGGGCCAGGTTATGGCTACACCTTC. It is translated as CASSTRTGPGYGYTF.

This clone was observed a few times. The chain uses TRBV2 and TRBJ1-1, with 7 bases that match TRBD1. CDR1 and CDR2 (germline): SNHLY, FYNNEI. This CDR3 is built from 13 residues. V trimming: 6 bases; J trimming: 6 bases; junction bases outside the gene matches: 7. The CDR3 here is CASRDRSMAEAFF. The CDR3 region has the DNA TGTGCCAGCAGGGACAGGTCAATGGCTGAAGCTTTCTTT.

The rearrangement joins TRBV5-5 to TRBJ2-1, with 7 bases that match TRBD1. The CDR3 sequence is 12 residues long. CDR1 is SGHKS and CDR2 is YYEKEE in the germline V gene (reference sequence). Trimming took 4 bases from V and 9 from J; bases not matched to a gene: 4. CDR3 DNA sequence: TGTGCCAGCAGCACCGCAGGGGGTGAGCAGTTCTTC. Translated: CASSTAGGEQFF.

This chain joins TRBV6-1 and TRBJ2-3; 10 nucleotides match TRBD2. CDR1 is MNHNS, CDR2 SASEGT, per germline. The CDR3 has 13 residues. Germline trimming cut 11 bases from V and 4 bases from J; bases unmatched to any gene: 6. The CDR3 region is CAAGTSVPDTQYF. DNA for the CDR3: TGTGCCGCCGGGACTAGCGTCCCAGATACGCAGTATTTT.

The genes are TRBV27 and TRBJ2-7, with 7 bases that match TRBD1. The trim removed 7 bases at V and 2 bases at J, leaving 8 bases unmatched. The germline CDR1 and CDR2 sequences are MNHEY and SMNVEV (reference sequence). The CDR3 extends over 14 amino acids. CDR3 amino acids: CASKTGTATYEQYF. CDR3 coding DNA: TGTGCCAGCAAGACCGGGACAGCTACCTACGAGCAGTACTTC.